Only a few counts were recorded for the clone carrying this TCR beta chain. This table comes from immunoSEQ multiplex PCR, and its TCRdb copy is limited to in-frame clones, with some not included. The sample has tens of thousands of clones, about 88% seen once. The data were taken from a study of OX40 agonist ivuxolimab in advanced cancers. CDR3 length: 12 residues. Germline V gene data show CDR1 as LNHNV and CDR2 as YYDKDF (reference sequence). The V gene lost 1 base and the J gene lost 9 bases, with 8 bases spanning the gap. The sequence came from an adult with an advanced solid tumor such as melanoma, head and neck, liver or kidney cancer. Sequenced material: CD4+ or CD8+ T cells sorted from blood, taken in a trial of the OX40 agonist ivuxolimab. V and J are TRBV15 and TRBJ2-3; D gene ambiguous. The CDR3 here is CATSRADLTQYF. For the CDR3, the DNA is TGTGCCACCAGCAGAGCCGACCTAACGCAGTATTTT.